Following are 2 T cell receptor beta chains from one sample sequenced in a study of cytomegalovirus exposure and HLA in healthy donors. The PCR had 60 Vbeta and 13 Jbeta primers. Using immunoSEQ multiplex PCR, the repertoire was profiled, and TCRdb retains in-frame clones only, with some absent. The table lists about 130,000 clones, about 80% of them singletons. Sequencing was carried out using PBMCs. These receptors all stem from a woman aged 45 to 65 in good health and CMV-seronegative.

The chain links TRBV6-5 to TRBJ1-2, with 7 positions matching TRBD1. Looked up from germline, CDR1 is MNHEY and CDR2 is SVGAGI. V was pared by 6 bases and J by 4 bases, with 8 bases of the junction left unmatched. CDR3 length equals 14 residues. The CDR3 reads CASRRGQDPYGYTF. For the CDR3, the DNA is TGTGCCAGCAGACGCGGACAGGACCCCTATGGCTACACCTTC.

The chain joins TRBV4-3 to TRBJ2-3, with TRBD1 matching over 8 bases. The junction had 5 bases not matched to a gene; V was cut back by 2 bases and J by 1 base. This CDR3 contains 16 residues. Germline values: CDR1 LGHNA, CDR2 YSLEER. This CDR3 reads CASSQSGQVGTDTQYF. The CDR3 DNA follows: TGCGCCAGCAGCCAATCGGGACAGGTGGGCACAGATACGCAGTATTTT.